The rows below give T cell receptor beta chains drawn from one sample of a study of T-cell memory formation after mild COVID-19. TCRdb fed the 5' RACE reads into MiXCR, producing one record per CDR3 protein. The sample lists 300,000 to 400,000 distinct CDR3 sequences; around 28% were seen once. The sample consisted of PBMCs or a T cell subset sorted from them (not recorded which). All receptors come from an adult woman who had mild COVID-19 (a few samples of this study predate the infection). Cell type and time point are not known. CDR3s leave out the opening cysteine and the closing phenylalanine or tryptophan. Fields, in order: J gene, V gene, CDR3 protein.

>TRBJ2-1|TRBV2
ASSEQGGPPSYNEQF
>TRBJ1-1|TRBV29-1
SVIGRLRNTEAF
>TRBJ2-7|TRBV12-5
ASGLVQASGMFYEQY
>TRBJ2-7|TRBV10-3
AIRRGQGAYEQY
>TRBJ2-3|TRBV3-1
ASSQDRPGLVADTQY
>TRBJ2-1|TRBV15
ATKTGTESYNEQF
>TRBJ2-3|TRBV7-8
ASSLVFGTSGTDTQY
>TRBJ2-7|TRBV10-3
AIKDLSYEQY
>TRBJ2-4|TRBV9
ASSEDGGIIQY
>TRBJ2-2|TRBV12-3/TRBV12-4
ASSLTQNTGELF
>TRBJ2-1|TRBV5-4
ASRSDDRARYNEQF
>TRBJ2-2|TRBV5-1
ASSTGTGNTGELF
>TRBJ1-1|TRBV4-1
ASSQDQDRGLETEAF
>TRBJ2-5|TRBV21-1
ASSYRDRGVETQY
>TRBJ2-7|TRBV27
ASSLLRGPYEQY
>TRBJ2-1|TRBV9
ASSVGPPPGRNEQF
>TRBJ2-7|TRBV13
ASSLRLAGEPYEQY
>TRBJ2-5|TRBV5-1
ASSYGQGLETQY
>TRBJ2-2|TRBV4-1
ASSHPDRGYTGELF
>TRBJ2-7|TRBV10-3
AISDPRTAYEQY
>TRBJ1-2|TRBV5-5
ASSLNTGYGGYT
>TRBJ2-5|TRBV6-1
ASSAEGRGTQY
>TRBJ2-3|TRBV6-6
ASSYGIGGGTDTQY
>TRBJ2-3|TRBV20-1
SVPQRDTQY
>TRBJ2-7|TRBV29-1
SVEKGGNEQY
>TRBJ1-1|TRBV7-9
ASREGVNTEAF
>TRBJ1-1|TRBV15
ATSRSDRENTEAF
>TRBJ2-1|TRBV29-1
SVVGADYYNEQF
>TRBJ1-2|TRBV28
ASSSTPTGTGGYT
>TRBJ2-7|TRBV30
AWRGATYEQY
>TRBJ2-5|TRBV24-1
ATSDNFSAETQY
>TRBJ2-1|TRBV7-9
ATPHLDRPNEQF
>TRBJ2-1|TRBV7-2
ASSLRLDNEQF